The 6 T cell receptor beta chains below were found in one sample sequenced in a study of blood T cell repertoires in COVID-19. Profiled with immunoSEQ multiplex PCR; TCRdb holds only in-frame clones, not every one. The data hold around 120,000 clones, with under 95% observed a single time. The sample comprised peripheral blood. These receptors all stem from a man aged 50 to 60 with active COVID-19.

The chain combines TRBV19 with TRBJ2-1; TRBD2 agrees at 7 bases. Germline V CDR1 and CDR2: LNHDA, SQIVND (reference sequence). Trimming cost V 5 bases and J 2 bases; bases outside gene matches: 9. The CDR3 is made up of 16 amino acids. As DNA, the CDR3 is TGTGCCAGTAGTCCGCGCGGGGGAGACACCTACAATGAGCAGTTCTTC. Translating it yields CASSPRGGDTYNEQFF.

The V and J genes are TRBV7-8 and TRBJ1-1; D unclear. CDR1 is SGHVS, CDR2 FQNEAQ, per germline. The CDR3 runs 13 residues. Deletions cut 4 bases from V and 6 bases from J, with 12 bases between. CDR3 in amino acids: CASSSRGWAEAFF. As DNA, the CDR3 is TGTGCCAGCAGCTCCCGAGGCTGGGCTGAAGCTTTCTTT.

This clone was seen just once. The chain links TRBV5-4 to TRBJ2-5, with D possibly TRBD1 on 6 matching bases. Germline-derived CDR1 and CDR2 are SGHNT and YYREEE (reference sequence). The CDR3 runs 14 residues. V lost 3 bases and J 4 bases, leaving 13 bases between the germline ends. CDR3 residues: CASSSRRGGETQYF. The CDR3 DNA reads TGTGCCAGCAGCTCCCGCAGGGGCGGAGAGACCCAGTACTTC.

This chain links TRBV4-1 with TRBJ2-6, with 12 bases aligning to TRBD1. Germline trimming cut 3 bases from V and 0 bases from J; bases unmatched to any gene: 3. CDR3 length: 18 amino acids. Germline CDR1 and CDR2: MGHRA and YSYEKL. The CDR3 DNA sequence: TGCGCCAGCAGCCATGGGACAGGGGGCCTCTCTGGGGCCAACGTCCTGACTTTC. Protein sequence: CASSHGTGGLSGANVLTF.

This chain links TRBV2 with TRBJ2-1; 10 bases align to TRBD2. V gave up 6 bases and J gave up 3 bases; unmatched junction bases: 5. The CDR3 spans 15 residues. The germline V gene has CDR1 SNHLY and CDR2 FYNNEI. CDR3 nucleotide sequence: TGTGCCAGCAGACTCCGGACTAGCGGCTACAATGAGCAGTTCTTC. Its translation: CASRLRTSGYNEQFF.

The rearrangement uses TRBV6-5 and TRBJ1-5, with 8 bases that match TRBD1. V was clipped by 8 bases and J by 0 bases; unmatched bases: 6. The CDR3 length is 15 residues. In germline, CDR1 is MNHEY, CDR2 SVGAGI. The CDR3 protein is CASQDRVYSNQPQHF. For the CDR3, the DNA is TGTGCCAGCCAGGACAGGGTTTATAGCAATCAGCCCCAGCATTTT.